These 30 T cell receptor beta chains came from one sample sequenced in a study of blood T cell repertoires in COVID-19 (dated by TCRdb to about 2020). Library prep was done by the immunoSEQ multiplex PCR assay. TCRdb obtained this table from immuneACCESS and retained in-frame rearrangements with V and J assigned. These tables miss some clones; where compared with another copy, unresolved V genes account for less than half of the shortfall, and the remainder is unexplained. The sample table holds over 30,000 clones, of which about 90% were seen once. The leading ten clones occupy about 12% of the sample. The sequenced sample consisted of peripheral blood. These receptors were collected from a man aged 65-85 years with acute or convalescent COVID-19.

This chain connects TRBV6-1 to TRBJ2-5; 7 bases align to TRBD1. The V and J ends lost 2 bases and 1 base, in that order; junction bases with no gene match: 7. Germline CDR1 is MNHNS and CDR2 is SASEGT. The CDR3 is 16 residues long. CDR3 amino acids: CASSEMVGQVQETQYF. DNA for the CDR3: TGTGCCAGCAGTGAAATGGTTGGACAGGTCCAAGAGACCCAGTACTTC.

The chain links TRBV6-5 to TRBJ2-1, with D maybe TRBD2 (5 bases). The CDR3 covers 11 residues. CDR1 is MNHEY and CDR2 is SVGAGI in the germline V gene. The V end was cut by 7 bases, the J end by 9 bases, with 10 bases between. The CDR3 nucleotides read TGTGCCAGCACCAACGGAGGTGAGCAGTTCTTC. It encodes CASTNGGEQFF.

Here the CDR3 reads CASSLYLAGGPDNEQFF. CDR3 nucleotide sequence: TGCGCCAGCAGCCTTTACCTAGCGGGAGGGCCCGACAATGAGCAGTTCTTC. The V gene is TRBV4-3, the J gene TRBJ2-1, with 12 bases matching TRBD2. This CDR3 has 17 amino acids. Unmatched junction bases numbered 9, after V lost 4 bases and J lost 5 bases. Per the germline V gene, CDR1 is LGHNA and CDR2 is YSLEER.

The CDR3 sequence is CASSRRTSGFRVGEQYF. In DNA form, the CDR3 reads TGTGCCAGCAGTCGCCGGACTAGCGGGTTTCGGGTGGGCGAGCAGTACTTC. The gene calls are TRBV7-8 and TRBJ2-7; 11 bases are shared with TRBD2. CDR1 and CDR2 (germline): SGHVS, FQNEAQ. This CDR3 comprises 17 residues. Trimming cost V 6 bases and J 6 bases; bases outside gene matches: 16.

The rearrangement uses TRBV11-2 and TRBJ2-5; D might be TRBD1 (6 bases). V lost 4 bases, J lost 2 bases, and 17 bases lay in between. Germline V gives CDR1 SGHAT, CDR2 FQNNGV. This CDR3 is built from 16 residues. This CDR3 reads CASSSSLNRAQETQYF. CDR3 bases: TGTGCCAGCAGCTCCTCCTTGAACAGGGCTCAAGAGACCCAGTACTTC.

This clone was detected once. J is TRBJ1-2 and V is TRBV6-2 or TRBV6-3; D is unclear. The germline V gene has CDR1 MNHEY and CDR2 SVGEGT. Trimming left V 4 bases short and J 7 bases short, with 13 bases between. The CDR3 extends over 13 amino acids. The CDR3 here is CASSSQALFGYTF. CDR3 nucleotides: TGTGCCAGCAGTTCCCAGGCTCTTTTTGGCTACACCTTC.

J is TRBJ2-7 and V is TRBV6-5, with 7 nucleotides matching TRBD1. Germline lookup yields CDR1 MNHEY and CDR2 SVGAGI. V shed 6 bases and J 2 bases; nucleotides not matched to a gene: 10. The CDR3 has 15 amino acids. The CDR3 region is CASRLWGQKTYEQYF. CDR3 coding DNA: TGTGCCAGCAGGCTTTGGGGACAGAAAACCTACGAGCAGTACTTC.

To note about this clone: One junction end disagrees with the germline gene, perhaps due to a read error. The chain joins TRBV7-7 to TRBJ2-5; TRBD2 matches 13 bases. This CDR3 spans 15 amino acids. The germline CDR1 and CDR2 sequences are SSHAT and FNYEAQ (reference sequence). The CDR3 here is CASSFGLAGEETQYF. The CDR3 coding sequence is TGTGCTAGCAGCTTTGGACTAGCGGGAGAGGAGACCCAGTACTTC.

The chain has TRBV7-8 and TRBJ2-7, with D unresolved. The CDR3 extends over 14 amino acids. Germline CDR1 reads SGHVS; CDR2 reads FQNEAQ. Trimming took off 2 bases at V and 0 bases at J, with 8 bases between the two ends. The chain's CDR3 is CASSLRDISYEQYF. DNA of the CDR3: TGTGCCAGCAGCTTAAGAGACATCTCCTACGAGCAGTACTTC.

This chain connects TRBV4-3 to TRBJ2-1; TRBD2 matches 7 bases. Germline values: CDR1 LGHNA, CDR2 YSLEER. The CDR3 sequence is 15 residues long. V shed 4 bases and J 7 bases; nucleotides not matched to a gene: 10. CDR3 in amino acids: CASSLLTGTTNEQFF. The CDR3 coding sequence is TGCGCCAGCAGCCTCCTCACCGGGACTACTAATGAGCAGTTCTTC.

This clone is a singleton in its sample. The chain recombines TRBV10-3 with TRBJ2-3, with D possibly TRBD2 on 6 matching bases. This CDR3 contains 15 residues. CDR1 is ENHRY, CDR2 SYGVKD, per germline. Deletions cut 6 bases from V and 3 bases from J, with 16 bases between. The CDR3 DNA reads as TGTGCCATCAGCTCAGGTGGACTATCAACAGATACGCAGTATTTT. As protein: CAISSGGLSTDTQYF.

This sequence joins TRBV4-1 and TRBJ1-5; tentative D call: TRBD1 (5 bases). This CDR3 has 18 residues. From germline, CDR1 is MGHRA and CDR2 YSYEKL. Deletions cut 3 bases from V and 1 base from J, with 19 bases between. The CDR3 protein is CASSQGNQGIHSNQPQHF. The CDR3 bases are TGCGCCAGCAGCCAGGGAAATCAGGGAATTCACAGCAATCAGCCCCAGCATTTT.

The DNA for the CDR3 is TGTGCCACCCTCTCGGGGAAGGAGCAGTACTTC. It encodes CATLSGKEQYF. This chain joins TRBV27 and TRBJ2-7; perhaps TRBD2 as D (5 bases). The CDR3 loop spans 11 amino acids. V lost 10 bases, J lost 7 bases, and 14 bases lay in between. CDR1 is MNHEY, CDR2 SMNVEV, per germline (reference sequence).

The rearrangement uses TRBV18 and TRBJ1-2, with 7 bases fitting TRBD1. From germline, CDR1 is KGHSH and CDR2 LQKENI. CDR3 length: 14 amino acids. The J segment lost 2 bases and the V segment lost 3 bases, leaving 3 bases of the junction unmatched. CDR3 residues: CASSPGQENYGYTF. The CDR3 nucleotides read TGTGCCAGCTCACCTGGACAGGAGAACTATGGCTACACCTTC.

The chain carries TRBV7-8 and TRBJ2-5; 9 nucleotides align to TRBD2. The CDR3 is 13 residues long. V lost 8 bases and J lost 5; bases outside the gene matches: 6. Germline assignment: CDR1 SGHVS and CDR2 FQNEAQ. The chain's CDR3 is CASGSGRTETQYF. CDR3 DNA: TGTGCCAGCGGTAGCGGGAGAACCGAGACCCAGTACTTC.

The chain couples TRBV6-5 to TRBJ2-1, with TRBD2 matching 10 bases. V was pared by 4 bases and J by 8 bases, with 11 bases of the junction left unmatched. CDR1 and CDR2 (germline): MNHEY, SVGAGI. This CDR3 spans 16 amino acids. The CDR3 nucleotides read TGTGCCAGCAGTTCCCCAGGAGCGGGAGGGCGGTATGAGCAGTTCTTC. The encoded protein is CASSSPGAGGRYEQFF.

This clone was observed a single time. The rearrangement joins TRBV6-5 to TRBJ1-4, with D unclear. Germline CDR1 reads MNHEY; CDR2 reads SVGAGI. V was cut by 7 bases and J by 7 bases, with 19 bases left in between. The CDR3 covers 15 residues. The CDR3 loop is CASIQNAAKFEKLFF. The CDR3 DNA is TGTGCCAGCATTCAAAACGCGGCCAAATTTGAAAAACTGTTTTTT.

The chain couples TRBV7-2 to TRBJ2-3; possible D gene TRBD2, 6 bases. CDR1 is SGHTA and CDR2 is FQGNSA in the germline V gene. The CDR3 has 15 amino acids. Trimming pared 0 bases from V and 2 bases from J, leaving 9 bases between. The CDR3 protein is CASSLAGGYTDTQYF. For the CDR3, the DNA is TGTGCCAGCAGCTTAGCGGGAGGCTACACAGATACGCAGTATTTT.

The chain joins TRBV13 to TRBJ1-4, with 7 bases fitting TRBD1. This CDR3 is built from 15 residues. V shed 5 bases, J shed 8 bases, and the junction held 11 bases outside the gene matches. The germline V gene has CDR1 PRHDT and CDR2 FYEKMQ (reference sequence). The CDR3 coding sequence is TGTGCCAGCAGCCCGAGACAGGGTTTGGGCGAAAAACTGTTTTTT. It is translated as CASSPRQGLGEKLFF. The full variable domain, completed using reference TRBV13 and TRBJ1-4, is AAGVIQSPRHLIKEKRETATLKCYPIPRHDTVYWYQQGPGQDPQFLISFYEKMQSDKGSIPDRFSAQQFSDYHSELNMSSLELGDSALYFCASSPRQGLGEKLFFGSGTQLSVL.

The rearrangement uses TRBV12-5 and TRBJ2-5; D is perhaps TRBD1 (6 bases). V was clipped by 5 bases and J by 2 bases, with 9 bases between them. Germline V lookup: CDR1 LGHNT, CDR2 FRNRAP. The CDR3 has 13 residues. Here the CDR3 DNA reads TGTGCTAGTGGTAGTACAGGGCAAGAGACCCAGTACTTC. This codes for CASGSTGQETQYF.

The chain uses TRBV7-2 and TRBJ1-1; 7 bases match TRBD1. Germline V gene sequence: CDR1 SGHTA, CDR2 FQGNSA. V was pared by 4 bases and J by 2 bases, with 10 bases of the junction left unmatched. The CDR3 sequence is 16 residues long. The CDR3 loop reads CASSSNPGQRNTEAFF. CDR3 nucleotide sequence: TGTGCCAGCAGCTCCAACCCGGGACAGAGAAACACTGAAGCTTTCTTT.

This rearrangement joins TRBV4-1 to TRBJ1-2; 10 bases fit TRBD1. CDR3 length equals 17 residues. After removal of 1 base from V and 3 bases from J, the junction contained 8 bases not matched to a gene. Per germline, CDR1 MGHRA and CDR2 YSYEKL. The CDR3 reads CASSQVRGQGVDYGYTF. Here the CDR3 DNA reads TGCGCCAGCAGCCAAGTCCGTGGACAGGGGGTGGACTATGGCTACACCTTC.

This clone was seen only once. The rearrangement uses TRBV9 and TRBJ1-3; 9 bases line up with TRBD1. The CDR3 sequence is 15 residues long. The V gene end was trimmed by 4 bases and the J gene end by 4 bases; junction bases not matched to a gene: 6. The germline gives CDR1 SGDLS, CDR2 YYNGEE. CDR3 nucleotide sequence: TGTGCCAGCAGCTTTACAGGGGGCCAAGGAAACACCATATATTTT. It is translated as CASSFTGGQGNTIYF.

This clone is labeled as medium-sized. The rearrangement joins TRBV6-5 to TRBJ2-7, with 7 nucleotides matching TRBD1. Germline-derived CDR1 and CDR2 are MNHEY and SVGAGI. The CDR3 runs 13 residues. With 7 bases clipped from V and 0 bases from J, the junction kept 3 bases outside the gene matches. The CDR3 DNA is TGTGCCAGCAACCGGGACAGCTCCTACGAGCAGTACTTC. Its protein is CASNRDSSYEQYF.

This rearrangement joins TRBV14 to TRBJ2-2; weak D call: TRBD2 (6 bases). Germline V CDR1 and CDR2: SGHDN, FVKESK. This CDR3 contains 15 residues. V lost 5 bases and J lost 4, with 14 bases in between. The CDR3 DNA is TGTGCCAGCAGCGCCCGCCGGGAGCTCACCGGGGAGCTGTTTTTT. Its protein product is CASSARRELTGELFF.

V gene TRBV6-6 combines with J gene TRBJ2-3, with 13 bases that match TRBD2. This CDR3 contains 15 residues. Germline loops: CDR1 MNHNY, CDR2 SVGAGI (reference sequence). Trimming at V came to 2 bases and at J to 6 bases, leaving 2 bases not matched to a gene. CDR3 DNA: TGTGCCAGCAGTTACGAACTAGCGGGAGGGGATACGCAGTATTTT. Amino acids: CASSYELAGGDTQYF.

This clone was recorded only once. The rearrangement uses TRBV4-3 and TRBJ1-2, with D possibly being TRBD1 (5 bases). Trimming removed 0 bases at V and 5 bases at J, with 10 bases between. This CDR3 comprises 14 residues. Germline V lookup: CDR1 LGHNA, CDR2 YSLEER. For the CDR3, the DNA is TGCGCCAGCAGCCAAGATTGGACACCTTATGGCTACACCTTC. Translating gives CASSQDWTPYGYTF.

In nucleotides, the CDR3 is TGCAGCGCAGTCACAGGGGACGGGGATGAAAAACTGTTTTTT. Translated: CSAVTGDGDEKLFF. The chain joins TRBV29-1 to TRBJ1-4, with TRBD1 matching 7 bases. The V and J ends lost 7 bases and 6 bases, in that order; junction bases with no gene match: 11. This CDR3 has 14 amino acids. CDR1 and CDR2 (germline): SQVTM, ANQGSEA.

This chain links TRBV29-1 with TRBJ2-1, with D perhaps TRBD1 (7 bases). The length of the CDR3 is 12 residues. Germline CDR1 reads SQVTM; CDR2 reads ANQGSEA. V lost 2 bases to trimming and J lost 10 bases, with 12 bases between them. The CDR3 is CSVERDSGEQFF. The CDR3 nucleotides are TGCAGCGTTGAAAGGGACAGCGGGGAGCAGTTCTTC.

The J gene is TRBJ2-1, the V gene TRBV29-1; TRBD2 agrees at 14 bases. Germline values: CDR1 SQVTM, CDR2 ANQGSEA. The CDR3 length is 15 residues. Losses at the gene ends were 8 bases for V and 9 bases for J; bases not matched to a gene: 12. CDR3 nucleotides: TGCAGCCTCCCAAAGGGACTAGCGGGAGCGGGTGAGCAGTTCTTC. This encodes CSLPKGLAGAGEQFF.